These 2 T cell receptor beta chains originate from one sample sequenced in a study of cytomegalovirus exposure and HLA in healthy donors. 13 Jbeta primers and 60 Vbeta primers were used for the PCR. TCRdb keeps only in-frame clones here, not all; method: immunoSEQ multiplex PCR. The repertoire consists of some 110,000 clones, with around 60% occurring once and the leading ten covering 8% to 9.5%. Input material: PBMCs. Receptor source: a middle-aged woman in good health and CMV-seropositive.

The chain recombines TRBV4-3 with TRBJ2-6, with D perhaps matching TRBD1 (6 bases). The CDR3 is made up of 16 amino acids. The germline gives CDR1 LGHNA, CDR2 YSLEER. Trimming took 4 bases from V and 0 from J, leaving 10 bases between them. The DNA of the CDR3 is TGCGCCAGCAGCCTGGACAGCGACTCTGGGGCCAACGTCCTGACTTTC. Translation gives CASSLDSDSGANVLTF.

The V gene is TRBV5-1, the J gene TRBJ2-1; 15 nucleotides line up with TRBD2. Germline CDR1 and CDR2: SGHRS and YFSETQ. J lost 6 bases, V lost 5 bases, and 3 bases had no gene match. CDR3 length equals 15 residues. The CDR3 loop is CASSRTSGRANEQFF. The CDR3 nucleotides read TGCGCCAGCAGTCGGACTAGCGGGAGGGCCAATGAGCAGTTCTTC.